The present entry profiles one T cell receptor (beta chain) with its context. The antigen is undetermined. Assay used: immunoSEQ multiplex PCR; TCRdb lists only in-frame clones, some missing. Of 150,000 to 200,000 clones in the sample, less than 95% were seen once. This entry comes from a study of T cell responses to AZD1222 COVID-19 vaccine. V gave up 4 bases and J gave up 6 bases; unmatched junction bases: 5. The CDR3 length is 13 residues. Per the germline V gene, CDR1 is SGDLS and CDR2 is YYNGEE. The study's findings and limits: Spike was spanned by vaccine-associated CD4 TCRs, which were dominant at 160-218 and 743-854.

The input for sequencing was peripheral blood, taken on day 0 of AZD1222 vaccination. This sequence originates from an adult in good health. The rearrangement links TRBV9 to TRBJ1-2; 8 nucleotides line up with TRBD1. The CDR3 spells CASSIRDRHGYTF. The CDR3 nucleotides read TGTGCCAGCAGCATCCGGGACAGGCATGGCTACACCTTC. The entire variable domain, with the rest obtained from reference TRBV9 and TRBJ1-2, is as follows: DSGVTQTPKHLITATGQRVTLRCSPRSGDLSVYWYQQSLDQGLQFLIQYYNGEERAKGNILERFSAQQFPDLHSELNLSSLELGDSALYFCASSIRDRHGYTFGSGTRLTVV.